The 22 T cell receptor beta chains in this list originate from one sample, sequenced in a study of blood T cell repertoires in COVID-19. Clones were read by immunoSEQ multiplex PCR, and TCRdb kept only the in-frame ones, dropping some. The table records over 65,000 clones, around 80% of them present only once. Material for sequencing was peripheral blood. The receptors stem from a woman aged 40 to 50 with active or convalescent COVID-19.

A few counts support this clone. The chain recombines TRBV29-1 with TRBJ1-2; 11 bases fit TRBD1. Germline loops: CDR1 SQVTM, CDR2 ANQGSEA. CDR3 length: 13 residues. Trimming removed 7 bases from V and 8 bases from J; junction bases left unmatched: 9. The CDR3 nucleotides read TGCAGCGCCGGAGGGACAGGGGGGAGAGGCTACACCTTC. Its translation: CSAGGTGGRGYTF.

This chain uses TRBV19 with TRBJ1-5; D may be TRBD1 (6 bases). Germline-derived CDR1 and CDR2 are LNHDA and SQIVND (reference sequence). The CDR3 is 15 residues long. Trimming cost V 6 bases and J 2 bases, with 14 bases left between them. This CDR3 is CASSLQGLGNQPQHF. In DNA form, the CDR3 reads TGTGCCAGTAGCCTCCAGGGGTTAGGCAATCAGCCCCAGCATTTT. The full variable domain, in which reference TRBV19 and TRBJ1-5 provide the parts outside the CDR3, is DGGITQSPKYLFRKEGQNVTLSCEQNLNHDAMYWYRQDPGQGLRLIYYSQIVNDFQKGDIAEGYSVSREKKESFPLTVTSAQKNPTAFYLCASSLQGLGNQPQHFGDGTRLSIL.

The rearrangement joins TRBV6-5 to TRBJ1-2; tentatively, D is TRBD1 (6 bases). CDR1 is MNHEY and CDR2 is SVGAGI in the germline V gene. V lost 6 bases to trimming and J lost 0 bases, with 14 bases between them. The CDR3 loop spans 15 amino acids. This chain's CDR3 is CASRVRDRTNYGYTF. The CDR3 DNA reads TGTGCCAGCAGGGTACGAGACAGGACTAACTATGGCTACACCTTC.

The CDR3 protein is CASSLTGNTGELFF. DNA for the CDR3: TGTGCCAGCAGCCTAACAGGGAACACCGGGGAGCTGTTTTTT. This sequence joins TRBV11-3 and TRBJ2-2; D perhaps matches TRBD1 (5 bases). Germline CDR1 reads SGHNT; CDR2 reads YENEEA. The length of the CDR3 is 14 residues. The V end was cut by 5 bases, the J end by 1 base, with 8 bases between.

This clone appeared a single time. The chain carries TRBV6-2 or TRBV6-3 and TRBJ2-7, with D possibly being TRBD1 (5 bases). CDR1 and CDR2 from the germline V gene are MNHEY and SVGEGT. The ends were cut back, 2 bases at V and 0 bases at J, with 5 bases in the middle. The CDR3 extends over 13 amino acids. The DNA for the CDR3 is TGTGCCAGCAGTTACGACAGCTCCTACGAGCAGTACTTC. Translated: CASSYDSSYEQYF.

This clone was observed once. The chain has TRBV3-1 (or the pseudogene TRBV3-2) and TRBJ1-4; D call uncertain. Germline V lookup: CDR1 LGHDT, CDR2 YNNKEL (reference sequence). The CDR3 spans 12 residues. V lost 1 base and J lost 12, with 9 bases in between. The CDR3 sequence is CASSQGEVELFF. As DNA, the CDR3 is TGTGCCAGCAGCCAAGGAGAAGTAGAACTGTTTTTT.

This clone qualifies as medium-sized. This sequence joins TRBV5-6 and TRBJ1-2, with D possibly matching TRBD1 (5 bases). Germline V lookup: CDR1 SGHDT, CDR2 YYEEEE. The CDR3 length is 15 residues. The V end lost 4 bases, the J end lost 6 bases, and 19 bases lay between the germline ends. The CDR3 DNA reads TGTGCCAGCAGCCCGAAACAGGCGTCGCGTCATGGCTACACCTTC. Its protein is CASSPKQASRHGYTF.

The sample holds a few counts of this clone. CDR3 DNA: TGTGCCAGCAGACGCGGGACTACCCACCAAGAGACCCAGTACTTC. Protein product: CASRRGTTHQETQYF. The V call is TRBV6-5, the J call TRBJ2-5; TRBD2 agrees at 7 bases. Germline CDR1 is MNHEY and CDR2 is SVGAGI. Trimming took 6 bases from V and 0 from J; bases not matched to a gene: 7. This CDR3 region has 15 residues.

The V call is TRBV6-4, the J call TRBJ1-1; unclear D gene. V was pared by 7 bases and J by 5 bases, with 14 bases between. In germline, CDR1 is MRHNA, CDR2 SNTAGT. There are 13 residues in the CDR3. As DNA, the CDR3 is TGTGCCAGCAAAGAACGGGGTTCTACTGAAGCTTTCTTT. The encoded protein is CASKERGSTEAFF.

The rearrangement joins TRBV28 to TRBJ1-6, with a possible D match to TRBD1 (6 bases). From germline, CDR1 is MDHEN and CDR2 SYDVKM. V dropped 5 bases and J dropped 0 bases, with 20 bases sitting between them. The CDR3 has 19 residues. The CDR3 loop reads CASSGPGHAAGSYNSPLHF. In DNA, the CDR3 is TGTGCCAGCAGTGGACCGGGACACGCAGCCGGCTCCTATAATTCACCCCTCCACTTT.

The rearrangement links TRBV5-1 to TRBJ2-2; maybe TRBD1 (7 bases). V was cut by 2 bases and J by 6 bases, with 14 bases left in between. CDR1 and CDR2 from the germline V gene are SGHRS and YFSETQ. The CDR3 is 15 amino acids. The CDR3, as DNA: TGCGCCAGCAGCTTTGGGCAGGGGGGATCCGGGGAGCTGTTTTTT. Translating it yields CASSFGQGGSGELFF.

The gene calls are TRBV27 and TRBJ2-5; TRBD2 aligns across 13 bases. Trimming at V came to 6 bases and at J to 5 bases, leaving 18 bases not matched to a gene. The germline V gene has CDR1 MNHEY and CDR2 SMNVEV (reference sequence). The CDR3 is 19 amino acids. In nucleotides, the CDR3 is TGTGCCAGCAGACCCTCCTTGGGACTAGCGGGAAGTTGGTCGGAGACCCAGTACTTC. Protein sequence: CASRPSLGLAGSWSETQYF.

The chain uses TRBV18 and TRBJ2-7, with a weak D call TRBD1 (5 bases). V lost 2 bases, J lost 6 bases, and 17 bases lay in between. CDR1 is KGHSH and CDR2 is LQKENI in the germline V gene. This CDR3 is built from 15 residues. CDR3 sequence: CASSPSRGRTLEQYF. In DNA, the CDR3 is TGTGCCAGCTCACCATCTAGGGGCCGGACCCTCGAGCAGTACTTC.

V and J are TRBV6-1 and TRBJ2-3; 7 positions agree with TRBD2. This CDR3 contains 16 residues. The germline V gene has CDR1 MNHNS and CDR2 SASEGT. Trimming cost V 1 base and J 6 bases; bases outside gene matches: 10. The DNA of the CDR3 is TGTGCCAGCAGTGAAGGTGGGGCGGGAGCATGGGATACGCAGTATTTT. Amino acids: CASSEGGAGAWDTQYF.

The V and J genes are TRBV11-3 and TRBJ2-1, with TRBD1 matching 8 bases. This CDR3 is 14 amino acids long. The germline gives CDR1 SGHNT, CDR2 YENEEA. V trimming: 9 bases; J trimming: 7 bases; junction bases outside the gene matches: 11. The CDR3 sequence: CASLTGVGPNEQFF. In DNA, the CDR3 is TGTGCCAGTCTGACAGGGGTCGGGCCAAATGAGCAGTTCTTC. The whole variable domain, remainder taken from reference TRBV11-3 and TRBJ2-1, is EAGVVQSPRYKIIEKKQPVAFWCNPISGHNTLYWYLQNLGQGPELLIRYENEEAVDDSQLPKDRFSAERLKGVDSTLKIQPAELGDSAVYLCASLTGVGPNEQFFGPGTRLTVL.

The chain carries TRBV15 and TRBJ2-7; no firm D call. V lost 2 bases, J lost 7 bases, and 12 bases lay in between. Germline V gene sequence: CDR1 LNHNV, CDR2 YYDKDF (reference sequence). The length of the CDR3 is 13 residues. The CDR3 DNA follows: TGTGCCACCAGCAGACTCGGCACGGGTGAGCAGTACTTC. Residues: CATSRLGTGEQYF. The full variable domain, in which reference TRBV15 and TRBJ2-7 provide the parts outside the CDR3, is DAMVIQNPRYQVTQFGKPVTLSCSQTLNHNVMYWYQQKSSQAPKLLFHYYDKDFNNEADTPDNFQSRRPNTSFCFLDIRSPGLGDTAMYLCATSRLGTGEQYFGPGTRLTVT.

J is TRBJ1-6 and V is TRBV7-2; D remains unclear. This CDR3 has 15 amino acids. V dropped 1 base and J dropped 8 bases, with 12 bases sitting between them. Germline CDR1 is SGHTA and CDR2 is FQGNSA. The CDR3 reads CASSLVASLDSPLHF. The CDR3 nucleotides read TGTGCCAGCAGCTTAGTAGCCTCTTTGGATTCACCCCTCCACTTT.

The chain has TRBV28 and TRBJ2-7; D uncertain. CDR3 size: 12 residues. V was cut by 7 bases and J by 2 bases, with 9 bases left in between. CDR1 and CDR2 from the germline V gene are MDHEN and SYDVKM. CDR3 bases: TGTGCCAGCACCGGTTTGGCCTACGAGCAGTACTTC. Its translation is CASTGLAYEQYF.

This clone was seen only a few times. This sequence joins TRBV15 and TRBJ1-1; no reliable D call. The CDR3 contains 15 residues. V was trimmed by 9 bases and J by 1 base, leaving 18 bases between them. Germline CDR1 reads LNHNV; CDR2 reads YYDKDF (reference sequence). CDR3 residues: CATYRGGVRNTEAFF. Here the CDR3 DNA reads TGTGCCACGTACCGAGGCGGGGTGCGGAACACTGAAGCTTTCTTT. The complete variable domain, with remaining parts taken from reference TRBV15 and TRBJ1-1, reads DAMVIQNPRYQVTQFGKPVTLSCSQTLNHNVMYWYQQKSSQAPKLLFHYYDKDFNNEADTPDNFQSRRPNTSFCFLDIRSPGLGDTAMYLCATYRGGVRNTEAFFGQGTRLTVV.

The genes are TRBV10-3 and TRBJ1-3, with D hard to call. The CDR3 consists of 13 residues. Germline V gene data show CDR1 as ENHRY and CDR2 as SYGVKD. V was shortened by 3 bases and J by 5 bases, with 8 bases between the two germline ends. As DNA, the CDR3 is TGTGCCATCAGTGAAGGCGGCAGAAACACCATATATTTT. Its protein product is CAISEGGRNTIYF.

This clone was observed a single time. The CDR3 is CSVDGTSGNTGELFF. The DNA for the CDR3 is TGCAGCGTTGATGGGACTAGCGGCAACACCGGGGAGCTGTTTTTT. The genes are TRBV29-1 and TRBJ2-2; 11 positions agree with TRBD2. The CDR3 consists of 15 residues. Trimming took 3 bases from V and 2 from J; bases not matched to a gene: 2. The V gene's germline CDR1 is SQVTM and CDR2 ANQGSEA.

The CDR3 here is CASSQAAGADLTDTQYF. CDR3 bases: TGCGCCAGCAGCCAAGCCGCAGGGGCGGATTTGACAGATACGCAGTATTTT. The rearrangement uses TRBV4-3 and TRBJ2-3; D possibly corresponds to TRBD1 (6 bases). Trimming removed 1 base at V and 3 bases at J, with 17 bases between. CDR3 length: 17 amino acids. Germline-derived CDR1 and CDR2 are LGHNA and YSLEER.